These 17 T cell receptor beta chains were all obtained from the same sample, sequenced in a study of T cells in Graves' hyperthyroidism and ophthalmopathy. The TCR beta CDR3 regions underwent amplification using RNA transcripts as the source. A first-round RT-PCR of the TCR CDR3 used the HTBI primer set. In TCRdb, the multiplex PCR reads were re-called with MiXCR into one record per CDR3 protein. The table includes about 360,000 distinct CDR3 sequences, roughly 13% detected once. The sample was blood. These receptors came from a woman between 18 and 29 years old with Graves' hyperthyroidism.

A few counts support this clonotype. In DNA, the CDR3 is TGTGCCAGCAGTTTAGAGACAGGACTGGATGAAAAACTGTTTTTT. It encodes CASSLETGLDEKLFF. The chain uses TRBV28 and TRBJ1-4, with D possibly being TRBD1 (6 bases). V was pared by 2 bases and J by 6 bases, with 13 bases between. The CDR3 is made up of 15 amino acids. The germline V gene has CDR1 MDHEN and CDR2 SYDVKM. The variable domain in full, with the rest retrieved from reference TRBV28 and TRBJ1-4, is DVKVTQSSRYLVKRTGEKVFLECVQDMDHENMFWYRQDPGLGLRLIYFSYDVKMKEKGDIPEGYSVSREKKERFSLILESASTNQTSMYLCASSLETGLDEKLFFGSGTQLSVL.

This clonotype was picked up many times. V is TRBV6-5 and J is TRBJ2-5, with 10 positions matching TRBD2. From germline, CDR1 is MNHEY and CDR2 SVGAGI. This CDR3 contains 14 residues. J gave up 5 bases and V 5 bases, and 5 bases lay outside the gene matches. The CDR3 spells CASSSGGAGETQYF. DNA of the CDR3: TGTGCCAGCAGTAGCGGGGGGGCCGGTGAGACCCAGTACTTC.

This chain connects TRBV28 to TRBJ1-1; 10 nucleotides align to TRBD1. With V trimmed by 6 bases and J by 11 bases, 12 bases remained unmatched. The CDR3 is made up of 14 amino acids. CDR1 is MDHEN and CDR2 is SYDVKM in the germline V gene. Here the CDR3 reads CASRRQGARLGAFF. CDR3 nucleotides: TGTGCCAGCAGACGACAGGGGGCGCGCCTGGGGGCTTTCTTT. Looking up the rest from reference TRBV28 and TRBJ1-1 gives the full variable domain: DVKVTQSSRYLVKRTGEKVFLECVQDMDHENMFWYRQDPGLGLRLIYFSYDVKMKEKGDIPEGYSVSREKKERFSLILESASTNQTSMYLCASRRQGARLGAFFGQGTRLTVV.

J is TRBJ1-1 and V is TRBV7-3, with TRBD1 as a possible D gene (6 bases). CDR3 length: 14 amino acids. The V gene's germline CDR1 is SGHTA and CDR2 FQGTGA. V shed 4 bases and J shed 3 bases, with 12 bases lying between them. The CDR3: CASSSTGGHTEAFF. CDR3 nucleotide sequence: TGTGCCAGCAGCTCGACTGGGGGCCACACTGAAGCTTTCTTT.

This clonotype was detected a few times. The V and J genes are TRBV5-6 and TRBJ2-1; 7 positions agree with TRBD2. After removal of 0 bases from V and 1 base from J, the junction contained 4 bases not matched to a gene. The CDR3 spans 16 residues. The germline V gene has CDR1 SGHDT and CDR2 YYEEEE. The CDR3 sequence: CASSLGASGSYNEQFF. The CDR3 DNA sequence: TGTGCCAGCAGCTTGGGGGCTAGCGGATCCTACAATGAGCAGTTCTTC.

There are many counts of this clonotype. The chain employs TRBV20-1 and TRBJ1-2; no definite D call. CDR3 length: 12 amino acids. Germline V CDR1 and CDR2: DFQATT, SNEGSKA (reference sequence). Trimming removed 6 bases from V and 5 bases from J, with 13 bases in between. The CDR3 region is CSAAQRVYGYTF. The CDR3 DNA follows: TGCAGTGCCGCCCAGAGGGTGTATGGCTACACCTTC.

This clonotype came up many times. This chain links TRBV7-3 with TRBJ1-1, with 8 bases identical to TRBD1. The CDR3 has 16 amino acids. Germline CDR1 reads SGHTA; CDR2 reads FQGTGA. The V segment lost 6 bases and the J segment 0 bases; nucleotides outside the gene matches: 9. CDR3 in amino acids: CASSPGGQGLNTEAFF. The CDR3 nucleotides are TGTGCCAGCAGTCCAGGGGGCCAGGGCTTGAACACTGAAGCTTTCTTT.

As concerns this clonotype: One base away lies a much larger clone, so this may be a sequencing read error. This sequence joins TRBV28 and TRBJ2-6; no definite D call. CDR3 length equals 18 residues. CDR1 and CDR2 (germline): MDHEN, SYDVKM. The V end was cut by 6 bases, the J end by 1 base, with 19 bases between. DNA for the CDR3: TGTGCCAGCAGGCCCGTGACGGCGGCTTTGTCTGGGGCCAACGTCCTGACTTTC. Translating gives CASRPVTAALSGANVLTF.

This clonotype was seen repeatedly, ten times or more. The chain couples TRBV28 to TRBJ1-6; tentative D call: TRBD1 (6 bases). The CDR3 is 14 amino acids. The germline CDR1 and CDR2 sequences are MDHEN and SYDVKM. V lost 2 bases and J lost 9, with 11 bases in between. CDR3 sequence reads: CASSLVGGRSPLHF. The CDR3 nucleotides are TGTGCCAGCAGTTTAGTCGGGGGGCGTTCACCCCTCCACTTT.

This clonotype was counted between two and nine times. The CDR3, as DNA: TGTGCCAGCAGGGCCATACACGGCAGTAATTCACCCCTCCACTTT. It translates to CASRAIHGSNSPLHF. The chain has TRBV6-1 and TRBJ1-6; D unclear. This CDR3 spans 15 amino acids. V gave up 6 bases and J gave up 6 bases, with 15 bases separating them. From germline, CDR1 is MNHNS and CDR2 SASEGT.

V usage is TRBV18 and J usage is TRBJ1-5, with D unclear. Trimming cost V 4 bases and J 4 bases, with 8 bases left between them. The CDR3 is 13 residues long. Germline loops: CDR1 KGHSH, CDR2 LQKENI. CDR3 protein: CASSRTENQPQHF. In DNA, the CDR3 is TGTGCCAGCTCACGGACCGAAAATCAGCCCCAGCATTTT.

This clonotype was found many times. This chain links TRBV11-2 with TRBJ1-2; possible D gene TRBD1, 5 bases. The CDR3 sequence is 17 residues long. CDR1 and CDR2 (germline): SGHAT, FQNNGV. With 5 bases removed from V and 4 bases from J, the gap between germline ends came to 23 bases. CDR3 protein: CASSQGVNLGSAYGYTF. In DNA form, the CDR3 reads TGTGCCAGCAGCCAGGGAGTCAATCTCGGCAGCGCCTATGGCTACACCTTC.

This clonotype was observed at least ten times. The chain couples TRBV20-1 to TRBJ1-6; no firm D call. Trimming took 0 bases from V and 8 from J, leaving 11 bases between them. The CDR3 covers 14 residues. Germline assignment: CDR1 DFQATT and CDR2 SNEGSKA (reference sequence). The CDR3 coding sequence is TGCAGTGCTAGAGATTCACGGGATTATTCACCCCTCCACTTT. It translates to CSARDSRDYSPLHF.

This clonotype has at least ten counts. The chain links TRBV5-6 to TRBJ2-7; 7 nucleotides align to TRBD2. Germline V gene data show CDR1 as SGHDT and CDR2 as YYEEEE. V lost 2 bases to trimming and J lost 3 bases; unmatched junction nucleotides: 5. The length of the CDR3 is 14 residues. CDR3 DNA sequence: TGTGCCAGCAGCTTAGCGGGACCTATCTACGAGCAGTACTTC. Its protein is CASSLAGPIYEQYF.

CDR3 in DNA: TGTGCCATCAGTGAATTAGGGGGGGTCTTCGAGCAGTACTTC. The encoded protein is CAISELGGVFEQYF. The rearrangement uses TRBV10-3 and TRBJ2-7; tentatively, D is TRBD2 (7 bases). Germline V gene lookup returns CDR1 ENHRY and CDR2 SYGVKD. The CDR3 covers 14 residues. Trimming pared 3 bases from V and 6 bases from J, leaving 15 bases between.

Here the CDR3 DNA reads TGTGCCAGTGGCGGGGAACGAAACTACGAGCAGTACTTC. This gives the protein CASGGERNYEQYF. The chain carries TRBV19 and TRBJ2-7; tentative D call: TRBD2 (6 bases). The CDR3 runs to 13 residues. The V and J ends lost 8 bases and 3 bases respectively, with 14 bases between them. Germline V gene sequence: CDR1 LNHDA, CDR2 SQIVND (reference sequence). Variable domain in full (rest from reference TRBV19 and TRBJ2-7): DGGITQSPKYLFRKEGQNVTLSCEQNLNHDAMYWYRQDPGQGLRLIYYSQIVNDFQKGDIAEGYSVSREKKESFPLTVTSAQKNPTAFYLCASGGERNYEQYFGPGTRLTVT.

This clonotype was recorded at least ten times. The J gene is TRBJ2-5, the V gene TRBV28; TRBD2 might be the D (5 bases). The CDR3 has 15 residues. The germline V gene has CDR1 MDHEN and CDR2 SYDVKM. V was pared by 5 bases and J by 5 bases, with 18 bases between. The chain's CDR3 is CASSPRLRGLETQYF. The CDR3 DNA reads TGTGCCAGCAGTCCCCGTCTCCGGGGATTGGAGACCCAGTACTTC. The full variable domain, completed using reference TRBV28 and TRBJ2-5, is DVKVTQSSRYLVKRTGEKVFLECVQDMDHENMFWYRQDPGLGLRLIYFSYDVKMKEKGDIPEGYSVSREKKERFSLILESASTNQTSMYLCASSPRLRGLETQYFGPGTRLLVL.